The TCR beta chain described here comes from a study of early T cells in non-severe SARS-CoV-2 infection. Looking at the study overall: Sequenced material consisted of bulk RNA (from unsorted whole blood), and chains were unpaired. Broader study findings: VDJdb matching, biased toward anti-spike CD8 responses, missed private and CD4 specificities.

Unique molecular identifiers were attached to individual cDNA molecules. TCRdb re-derived calls from the 5' RACE reads in MiXCR, one entry per CDR3 protein. In the table there are around 59,000 distinct CDR3 sequences, 9.5% to 15% of which are singletons. This clonotype was counted a few times. Its antigen is currently unknown. Germline V CDR1 and CDR2: SGDLS, YYNGEE. The ends were cut back, 0 bases at V and 4 bases at J, with 8 bases in the middle. CDR3 length equals 14 residues. The sequence derives from an adult who was a healthcare worker with PCR-confirmed SARS-CoV-2 infection or an uninfected control (not recorded which). The gene calls are TRBV9 and TRBJ1-5; no reliable D call. The sample taken for sequencing was whole blood. The CDR3 reads CASSVGAENQPQHF. As DNA, the CDR3 is TGTGCCAGCAGCGTAGGGGCGGAAAATCAGCCCCAGCATTTT.